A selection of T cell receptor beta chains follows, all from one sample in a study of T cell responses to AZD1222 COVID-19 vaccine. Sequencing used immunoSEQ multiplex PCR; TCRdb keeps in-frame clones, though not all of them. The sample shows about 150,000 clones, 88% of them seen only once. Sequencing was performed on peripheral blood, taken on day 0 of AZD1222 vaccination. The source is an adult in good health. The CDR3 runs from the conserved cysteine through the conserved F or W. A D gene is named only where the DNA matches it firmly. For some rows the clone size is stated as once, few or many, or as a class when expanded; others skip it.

DNA: TGTGCCAGCAGCCCACCCCTAGCGGGGGGATGGGCCGGGGAGCTGTTTTTT
CDR3: CASSPPLAGGWAGELFF
size: -
V: TRBV9
length: 17
D: TRBD2
J: TRBJ2-2

DNA: TGCGCCAGCAGCTTGGTTGGCTCTGGGGCCAACGTCCTGACTTTC
CDR3: CASSLVGSGANVLTF
size: few
V: TRBV5-1
length: 15
D: -
J: TRBJ2-6

DNA: TGCGCCAGCAGCCAAGGTCTTGGCAGAAACACCATATATTTT
CDR3: CASSQGLGRNTIYF
size: -
V: TRBV4-3
length: 14
D: -
J: TRBJ1-3

DNA: TGTGCCAGCAGCTCTCGGACAGGCTTGGAGACCCAGTACTTC
CDR3: CASSSRTGLETQYF
size: once
V: TRBV7-2
length: 14
D: TRBD1
J: TRBJ2-5

DNA: TGTGCCAGCAGCCTCGGGACCGCCAACTATGGCTACACCTTC
CDR3: CASSLGTANYGYTF
size: -
V: TRBV7-2
length: 14
D: -
J: TRBJ1-2

DNA: TGCGCCAGCCGGGACAGCATGAACACTGAAGCTTTCTTT
CDR3: CASRDSMNTEAFF
size: -
V: TRBV5-1
length: 13
D: TRBD1
J: TRBJ1-1

DNA: TGCGCCAGCAGCTTGTATACCAACACCGGGGAGCTGTTTTTT
CDR3: CASSLYTNTGELFF
size: -
V: TRBV5-1
length: 14
D: -
J: TRBJ2-2

DNA: TGTGCCAGCAGTTTATCTGGGACTGGAAACACCATATATTTT
CDR3: CASSLSGTGNTIYF
size: once
V: TRBV27
length: 14
D: -
J: TRBJ1-3

DNA: TGCGCCAGCAGCCAAGGGACAGTTTATGGCTACACCTTC
CDR3: CASSQGTVYGYTF
size: -
V: TRBV4-3
length: 13
D: -
J: TRBJ1-2

DNA: TGTGCCAGCTCACCATACCGGGACCAGCCCCAGCATTTT
CDR3: CASSPYRDQPQHF
size: -
V: TRBV18
length: 13
D: -
J: TRBJ1-5

DNA: TGTGCCAGCAGTGTCGGCATCAATTCACCCCTCCACTTT
CDR3: CASSVGINSPLHF
size: -
V: TRBV2
length: 13
D: -
J: TRBJ1-6

DNA: TGTGCCAGCTTACAGGGTAGGACTGAAGCTTTCTTT
CDR3: CASLQGRTEAFF
size: -
V: TRBV6-5
length: 12
D: -
J: TRBJ1-1

DNA: TGTGCCAGCAGTGAATTGAGGGACAGGGTTTCACCCCTCCACTTT
CDR3: CASSELRDRVSPLHF
size: -
V: TRBV2
length: 15
D: TRBD1
J: TRBJ1-6

DNA: TGCAGTGCTAGTGTCGACCTCCGGGACAGCTTTAGCAATCAGCCCCAGCATTTT
CDR3: CSASVDLRDSFSNQPQHF
size: -
V: TRBV20-1
length: 18
D: TRBD1
J: TRBJ1-5

DNA: TGTGCCATCAGTGGAGCTGATAGCTCCTACGAGCAGTACTTC
CDR3: CAISGADSSYEQYF
size: -
V: TRBV10-3
length: 14
D: -
J: TRBJ2-7

DNA: TGTGCCAGCAGCTCTAGGGGACAGGGCTCCTACGAGCAGTACTTC
CDR3: CASSSRGQGSYEQYF
size: -
V: TRBV7-8
length: 15
D: TRBD1
J: TRBJ2-7

DNA: TGTGCCAGCAGTTACGCCGGAGATACGCAGTATTTT
CDR3: CASSYAGDTQYF
size: once
V: TRBV6-2/TRBV6-3
length: 12
D: -
J: TRBJ2-3

DNA: TGTGCCAGCAGCTTAGGACAGGGCGGTAATTCACCCCTCCACTTT
CDR3: CASSLGQGGNSPLHF
size: -
V: TRBV7-2
length: 15
D: TRBD1
J: TRBJ1-6

DNA: TGTGCCAGCAGCCAACAAAGAGGGGGCTACTTCACAGATACGCAGTATTTT
CDR3: CASSQQRGGYFTDTQYF
size: -
V: TRBV14
length: 17
D: TRBD1
J: TRBJ2-3

DNA: TGCGCCAGCAGCCCCGTAATCCTAGAGAATGAGCAGTTCTTC
CDR3: CASSPVILENEQFF
size: -
V: TRBV5-1
length: 14
D: -
J: TRBJ2-1

DNA: TGCAGTGCCAAACAGGTCTACGAGCAGTACTTC
CDR3: CSAKQVYEQYF
size: -
V: TRBV20-1
length: 11
D: -
J: TRBJ2-7

DNA: TGTGCCAGCAGCTTAGCGGAAGGTGGGACTACACACTTC
CDR3: CASSLAEGGTTHF
size: -
V: TRBV7-2
length: 13
D: TRBD2
J: TRBJ2-7